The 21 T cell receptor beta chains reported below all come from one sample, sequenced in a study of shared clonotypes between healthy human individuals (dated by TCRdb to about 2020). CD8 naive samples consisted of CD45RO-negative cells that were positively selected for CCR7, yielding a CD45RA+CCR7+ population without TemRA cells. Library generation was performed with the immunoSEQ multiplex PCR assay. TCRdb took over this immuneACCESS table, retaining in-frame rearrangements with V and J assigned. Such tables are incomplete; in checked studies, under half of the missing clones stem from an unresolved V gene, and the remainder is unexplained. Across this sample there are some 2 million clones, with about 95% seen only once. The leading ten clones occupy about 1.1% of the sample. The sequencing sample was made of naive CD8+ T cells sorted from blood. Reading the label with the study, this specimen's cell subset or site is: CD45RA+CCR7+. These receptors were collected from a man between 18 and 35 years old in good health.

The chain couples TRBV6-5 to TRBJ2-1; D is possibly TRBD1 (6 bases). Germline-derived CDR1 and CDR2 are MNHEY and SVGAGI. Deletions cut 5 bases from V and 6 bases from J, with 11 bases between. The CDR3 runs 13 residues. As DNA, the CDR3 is TGTGCCAGCAGTCGGTTCAGGGGCAATGAGCAGTTCTTC. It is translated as CASSRFRGNEQFF.

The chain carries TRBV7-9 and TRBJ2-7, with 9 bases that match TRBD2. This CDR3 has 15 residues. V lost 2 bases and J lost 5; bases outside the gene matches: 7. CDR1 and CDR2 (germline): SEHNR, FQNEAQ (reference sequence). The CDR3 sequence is CASSLYAGGPDEQYF. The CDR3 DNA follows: TGTGCCAGCAGCTTATATGCGGGAGGGCCCGACGAGCAGTACTTC.

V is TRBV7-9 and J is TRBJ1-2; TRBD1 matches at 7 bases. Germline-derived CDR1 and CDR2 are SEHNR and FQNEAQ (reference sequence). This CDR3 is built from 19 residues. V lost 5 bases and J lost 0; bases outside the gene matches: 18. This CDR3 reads CASSHRKGARLITNYGYTF. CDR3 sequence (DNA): TGTGCCAGCAGCCATCGAAAGGGGGCCCGCCTAATCACTAACTATGGCTACACCTTC.

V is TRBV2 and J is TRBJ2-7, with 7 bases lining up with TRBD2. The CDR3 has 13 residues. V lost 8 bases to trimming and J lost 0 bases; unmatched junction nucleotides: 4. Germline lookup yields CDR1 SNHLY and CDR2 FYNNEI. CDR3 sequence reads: CASGLAVSYEQYF. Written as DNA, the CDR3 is TGTGCCAGCGGTCTAGCGGTCTCCTACGAGCAGTACTTC.

CDR3 in amino acids: CAWGDGGLEKLFF. CDR3 sequence (DNA): TGTGCCTGGGGGGACGGAGGGCTAGAAAAACTGTTTTTT. The chain is built from TRBV30 and TRBJ1-4, with a tentative D call TRBD1 (5 bases). Trimming shortened V by 5 bases and J by 8 bases, and 15 bases separated the two germline ends. CDR3 size: 13 residues. Germline CDR1 is GTSNPN and CDR2 is SVGIG (reference sequence).

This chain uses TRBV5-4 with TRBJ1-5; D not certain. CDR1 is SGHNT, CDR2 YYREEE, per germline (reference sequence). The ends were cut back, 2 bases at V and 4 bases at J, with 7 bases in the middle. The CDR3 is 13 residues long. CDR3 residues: CASSFGENQPQHF. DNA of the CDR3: TGTGCCAGCAGCTTCGGTGAAAATCAGCCCCAGCATTTT.

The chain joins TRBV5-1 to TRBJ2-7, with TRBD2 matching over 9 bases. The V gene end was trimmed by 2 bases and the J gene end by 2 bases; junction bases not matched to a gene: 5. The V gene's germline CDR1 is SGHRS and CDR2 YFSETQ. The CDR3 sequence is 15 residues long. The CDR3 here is CASSLTSGLTYEQYF. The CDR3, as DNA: TGCGCCAGCAGCTTAACTAGCGGGCTGACCTACGAGCAGTACTTC.

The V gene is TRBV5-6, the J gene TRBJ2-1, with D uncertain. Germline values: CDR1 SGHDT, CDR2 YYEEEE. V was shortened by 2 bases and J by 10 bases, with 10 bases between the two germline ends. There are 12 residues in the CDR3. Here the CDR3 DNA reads TGTGCCAGCAGCTTTGACTCCTTGGAGCAGTTCTTC. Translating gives CASSFDSLEQFF. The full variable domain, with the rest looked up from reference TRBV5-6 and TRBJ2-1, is DAGVTQSPTHLIKTRGQQVTLRCSPKSGHDTVSWYQQALGQGPQFIFQYYEEEERQRGNFPDRFSGHQFPNYSSELNVNALLLGDSALYLCASSFDSLEQFFGPGTRLTVL.

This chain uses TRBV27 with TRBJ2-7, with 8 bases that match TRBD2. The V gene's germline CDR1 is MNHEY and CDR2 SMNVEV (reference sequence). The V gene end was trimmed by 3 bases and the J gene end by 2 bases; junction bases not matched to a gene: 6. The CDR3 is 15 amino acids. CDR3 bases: TGTGCCAGCAGTTTTGGGGGCGGGGGGACCTACGAGCAGTACTTC. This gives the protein CASSFGGGGTYEQYF.

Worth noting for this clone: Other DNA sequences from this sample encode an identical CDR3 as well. CDR3 region: CASSFLNTEAFF. The CDR3 nucleotides read TGTGCCAGTAGTTTCCTGAACACTGAAGCTTTCTTT. The J gene is TRBJ1-1, the V gene TRBV19; D remains ambiguous. CDR1 and CDR2 (germline): LNHDA, SQIVND (reference sequence). Trimming cost V 5 bases and J 0 bases, with 4 bases left between them. There are 12 residues in the CDR3.

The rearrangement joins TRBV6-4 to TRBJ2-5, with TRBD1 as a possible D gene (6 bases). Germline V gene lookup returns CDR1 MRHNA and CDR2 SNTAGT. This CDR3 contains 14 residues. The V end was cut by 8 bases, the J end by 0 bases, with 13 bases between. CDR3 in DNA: TGTGCCAGCCGAAGACAGGCGTACCAAGAGACCCAGTACTTC. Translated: CASRRQAYQETQYF.

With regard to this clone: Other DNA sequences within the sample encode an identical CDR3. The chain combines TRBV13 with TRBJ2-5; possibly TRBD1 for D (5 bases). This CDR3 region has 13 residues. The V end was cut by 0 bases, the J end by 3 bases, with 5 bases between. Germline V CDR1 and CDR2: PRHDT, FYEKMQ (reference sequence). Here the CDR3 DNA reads TGTGCCAGCAGCTTAGGACAGGAAGAGACCCAGTACTTC. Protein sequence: CASSLGQEETQYF.

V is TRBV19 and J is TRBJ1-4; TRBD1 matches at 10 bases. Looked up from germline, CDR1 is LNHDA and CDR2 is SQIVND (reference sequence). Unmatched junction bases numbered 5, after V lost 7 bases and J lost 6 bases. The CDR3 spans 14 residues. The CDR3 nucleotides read TGTGCCAGTACCGTGACAGGGGGCGATGAAAAACTGTTTTTT. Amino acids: CASTVTGGDEKLFF. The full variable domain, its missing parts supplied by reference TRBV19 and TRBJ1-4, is DGGITQSPKYLFRKEGQNVTLSCEQNLNHDAMYWYRQDPGQGLRLIYYSQIVNDFQKGDIAEGYSVSREKKESFPLTVTSAQKNPTAFYLCASTVTGGDEKLFFGSGTQLSVL.

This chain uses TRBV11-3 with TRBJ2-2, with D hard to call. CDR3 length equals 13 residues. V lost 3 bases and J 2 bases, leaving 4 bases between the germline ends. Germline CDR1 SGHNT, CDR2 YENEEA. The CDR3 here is CASSFYNTGELFF. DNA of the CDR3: TGTGCCAGCAGCTTTTATAACACCGGGGAGCTGTTTTTT.

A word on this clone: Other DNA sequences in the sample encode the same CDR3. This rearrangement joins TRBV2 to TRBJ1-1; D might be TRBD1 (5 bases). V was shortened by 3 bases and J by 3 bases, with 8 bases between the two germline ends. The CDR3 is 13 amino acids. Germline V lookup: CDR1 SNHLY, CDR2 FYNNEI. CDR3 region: CASSEGGDTEAFF. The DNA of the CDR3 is TGTGCCAGCAGTGAGGGGGGGGACACTGAAGCTTTCTTT.

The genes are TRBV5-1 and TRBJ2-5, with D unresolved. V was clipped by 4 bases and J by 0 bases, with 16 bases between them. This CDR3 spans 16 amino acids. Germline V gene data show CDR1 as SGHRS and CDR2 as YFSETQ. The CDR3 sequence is CASSPFGGPYQETQYF. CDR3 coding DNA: TGCGCCAGCAGCCCCTTCGGCGGACCGTACCAAGAGACCCAGTACTTC.

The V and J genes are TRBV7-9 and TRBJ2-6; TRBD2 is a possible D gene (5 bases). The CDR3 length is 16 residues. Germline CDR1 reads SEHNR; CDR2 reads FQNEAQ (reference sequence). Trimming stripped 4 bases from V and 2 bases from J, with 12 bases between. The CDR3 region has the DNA TGTGCCAGCAGCTCACGCGGGCCACCTGGGGCCAACGTCCTGACTTTC. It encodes CASSSRGPPGANVLTF.

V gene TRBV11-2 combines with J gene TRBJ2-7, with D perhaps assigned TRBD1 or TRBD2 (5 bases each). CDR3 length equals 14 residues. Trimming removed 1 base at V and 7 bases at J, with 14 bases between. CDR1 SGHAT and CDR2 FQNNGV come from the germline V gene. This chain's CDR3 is CASSLGRVWGEQYF. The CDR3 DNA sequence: TGTGCCAGCAGCTTAGGAAGGGTTTGGGGGGAGCAGTACTTC.

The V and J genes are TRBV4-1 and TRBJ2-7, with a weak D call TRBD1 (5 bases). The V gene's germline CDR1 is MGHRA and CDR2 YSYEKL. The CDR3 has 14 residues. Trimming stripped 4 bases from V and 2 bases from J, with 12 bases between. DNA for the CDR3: TGCGCCAGCAGCCCAGGCGACAGTACCTACGAGCAGTACTTC. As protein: CASSPGDSTYEQYF.

The CDR3: CASSHGTGAIYEQYF. For the CDR3, the DNA is TGTGCCAGCAGCCATGGGACAGGGGCAATCTACGAGCAGTACTTC. J is TRBJ2-7 and V is TRBV7-9, with 10 bases fitting TRBD1. The CDR3 contains 15 residues. Trimming cost V 5 bases and J 3 bases; bases outside gene matches: 7. CDR1 is SEHNR and CDR2 is FQNEAQ in the germline V gene (reference sequence).

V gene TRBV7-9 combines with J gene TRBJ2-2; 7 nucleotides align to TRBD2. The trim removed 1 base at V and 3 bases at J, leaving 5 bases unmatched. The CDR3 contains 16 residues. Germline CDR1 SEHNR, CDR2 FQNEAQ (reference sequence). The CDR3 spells CASSLVERGDTGELFF. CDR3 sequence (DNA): TGTGCCAGCAGCTTAGTCGAGCGGGGAGACACCGGGGAGCTGTTTTTT.